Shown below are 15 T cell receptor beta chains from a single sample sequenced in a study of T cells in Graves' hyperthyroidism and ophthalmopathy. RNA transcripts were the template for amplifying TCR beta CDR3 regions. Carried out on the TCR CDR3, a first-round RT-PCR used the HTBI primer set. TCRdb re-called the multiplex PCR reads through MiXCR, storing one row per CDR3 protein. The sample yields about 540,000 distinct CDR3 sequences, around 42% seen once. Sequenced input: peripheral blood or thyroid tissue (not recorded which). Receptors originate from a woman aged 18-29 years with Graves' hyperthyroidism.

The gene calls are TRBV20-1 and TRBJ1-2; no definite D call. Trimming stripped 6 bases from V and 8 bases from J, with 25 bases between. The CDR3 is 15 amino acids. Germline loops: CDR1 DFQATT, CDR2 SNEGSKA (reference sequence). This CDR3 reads CSALSPAGDLGGYTF. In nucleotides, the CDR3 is TGCAGTGCCCTCTCCCCAGCGGGAGATTTGGGGGGCTACACCTTC.

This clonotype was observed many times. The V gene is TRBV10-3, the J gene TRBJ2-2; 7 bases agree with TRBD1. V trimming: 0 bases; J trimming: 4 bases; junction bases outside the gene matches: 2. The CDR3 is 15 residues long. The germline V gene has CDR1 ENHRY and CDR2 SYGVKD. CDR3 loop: CAISESSGGTGELFF. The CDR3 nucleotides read TGTGCCATCAGTGAGTCGTCAGGGGGCACCGGGGAGCTGTTTTTT.

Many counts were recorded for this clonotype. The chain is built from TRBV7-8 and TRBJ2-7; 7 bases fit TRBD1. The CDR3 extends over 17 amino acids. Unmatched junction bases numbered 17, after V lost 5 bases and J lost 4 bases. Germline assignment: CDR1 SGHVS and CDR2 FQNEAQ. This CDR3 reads CASSLRGKTGYQYEQYF. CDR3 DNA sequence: TGTGCCAGCAGCCTCAGGGGGAAGACAGGGTATCAGTACGAGCAGTACTTC.

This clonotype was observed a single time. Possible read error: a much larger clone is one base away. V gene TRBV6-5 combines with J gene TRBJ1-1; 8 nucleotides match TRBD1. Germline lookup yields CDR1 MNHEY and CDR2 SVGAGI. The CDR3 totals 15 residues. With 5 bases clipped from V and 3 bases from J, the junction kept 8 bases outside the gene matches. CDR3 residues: CASSIQGGGYTEAFF. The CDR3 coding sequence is TGTGCCAGCAGTATACAGGGGGGGGGCTACACTGAAGCTTTCTTT.

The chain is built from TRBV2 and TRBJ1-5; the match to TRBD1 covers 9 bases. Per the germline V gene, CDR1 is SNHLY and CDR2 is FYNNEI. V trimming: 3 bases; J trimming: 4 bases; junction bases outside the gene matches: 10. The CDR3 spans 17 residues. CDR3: CASSDSRTGDTNQPQHF. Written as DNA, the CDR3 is TGTGCCAGCAGTGATTCTAGGACAGGGGATACGAATCAGCCCCAGCATTTT. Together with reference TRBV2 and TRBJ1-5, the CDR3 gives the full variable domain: EPEVTQTPSHQVTQMGQEVILRCVPISNHLYFYWYRQILGQKVEFLVSFYNNEISEKSEIFDDQFSVERPDGSNFTLKIRSTKLEDSAMYFCASSDSRTGDTNQPQHFGDGTRLSIL.

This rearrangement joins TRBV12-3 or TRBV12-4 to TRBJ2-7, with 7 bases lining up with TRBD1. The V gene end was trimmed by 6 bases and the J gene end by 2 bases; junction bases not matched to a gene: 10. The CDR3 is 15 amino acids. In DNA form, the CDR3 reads TGTGCCAGCAGCCCTGACACCGGGACAGCCTACGAGCAGTACTTC. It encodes CASSPDTGTAYEQYF.

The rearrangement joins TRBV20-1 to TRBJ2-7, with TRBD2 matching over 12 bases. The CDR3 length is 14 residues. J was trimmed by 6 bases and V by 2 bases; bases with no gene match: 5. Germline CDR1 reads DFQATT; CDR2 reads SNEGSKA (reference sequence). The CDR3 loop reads CSARLTSGSLEQYF. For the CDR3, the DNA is TGCAGTGCTAGATTGACTAGCGGGAGTCTCGAGCAGTACTTC.

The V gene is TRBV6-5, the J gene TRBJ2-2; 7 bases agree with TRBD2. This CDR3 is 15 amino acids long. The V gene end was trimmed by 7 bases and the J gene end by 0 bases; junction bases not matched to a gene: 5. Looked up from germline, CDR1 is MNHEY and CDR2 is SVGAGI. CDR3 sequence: CASIQAGSNTGELFF. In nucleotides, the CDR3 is TGTGCCAGCATCCAAGCGGGATCGAACACCGGGGAGCTGTTTTTT.

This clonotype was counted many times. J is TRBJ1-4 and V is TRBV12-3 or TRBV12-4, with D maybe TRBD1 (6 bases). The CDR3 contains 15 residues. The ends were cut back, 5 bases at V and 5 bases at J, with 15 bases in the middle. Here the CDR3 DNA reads TGTGCCAGCAGTGAAATCAGGGGATTCAATGAAAAACTGTTTTTT. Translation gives CASSEIRGFNEKLFF.

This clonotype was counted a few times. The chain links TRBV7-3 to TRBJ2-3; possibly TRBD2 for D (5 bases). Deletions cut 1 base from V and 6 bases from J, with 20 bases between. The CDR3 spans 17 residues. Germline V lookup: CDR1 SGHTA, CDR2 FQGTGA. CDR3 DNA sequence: TGTGCCAGCAGCTTAAATTCGGCGCTTAGGTGGGAGGATACGCAGTATTTT. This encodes CASSLNSALRWEDTQYF.

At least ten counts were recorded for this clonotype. The CDR3 DNA follows: TGTGCCAGCAGTTACCAGTGGATTAATTCACCCCTCCACTTT. It codes for CASSYQWINSPLHF. The chain links TRBV6-2 or TRBV6-3 to TRBJ1-6; D remains unclear. V was pared by 2 bases and J by 6 bases, with 8 bases between. The V gene's germline CDR1 is MNHEY and CDR2 SVGEGT. The length of the CDR3 is 14 residues.

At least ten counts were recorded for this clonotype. The CDR3 here is CASSQDGYRGNQPQHF. The CDR3 DNA reads as TGTGCCAGCAGCCAAGATGGGTACAGGGGCAATCAGCCCCAGCATTTT. J is TRBJ1-5 and V is TRBV4-2; possible D gene TRBD1, 6 bases. The CDR3 covers 16 residues. The V end was cut by 0 bases, the J end by 2 bases, with 11 bases between. The germline V gene has CDR1 LGHNA and CDR2 YNFKEQ.

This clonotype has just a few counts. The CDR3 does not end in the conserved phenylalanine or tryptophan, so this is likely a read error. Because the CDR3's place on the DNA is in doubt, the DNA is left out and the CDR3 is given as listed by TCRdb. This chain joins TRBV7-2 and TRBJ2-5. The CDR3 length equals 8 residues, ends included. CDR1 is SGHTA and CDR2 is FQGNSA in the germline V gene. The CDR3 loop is CASSLGPA.

CDR3 sequence: CASNRVERSPQHF. The CDR3 nucleotides are TGTGCCAGCAACAGGGTAGAACGGAGCCCCCAGCATTTT. The chain uses TRBV25-1 and TRBJ1-5, with D tentatively TRBD1 (6 bases). This CDR3 spans 13 amino acids. Germline V gives CDR1 MGHDK, CDR2 SYGVNS. With 7 bases removed from V and 10 bases from J, the gap between germline ends came to 17 bases.

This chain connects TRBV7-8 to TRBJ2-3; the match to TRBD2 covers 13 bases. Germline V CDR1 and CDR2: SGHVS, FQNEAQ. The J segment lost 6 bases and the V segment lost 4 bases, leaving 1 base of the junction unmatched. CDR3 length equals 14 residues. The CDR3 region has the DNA TGTGCCAGCAGCTGGACTAGCGGGAGTGATACGCAGTATTTT. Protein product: CASSWTSGSDTQYF.